Listed below are T cell receptor beta chains from one sample, sequenced in a study of T-cell memory formation after mild COVID-19. One entry per CDR3 protein results from TCRdb running MiXCR on the 5' RACE reads. The sample has about 610,000 distinct CDR3 sequences; roughly 17% are singletons. The sample comprised PBMCs or a T cell subset sorted from them (not recorded which). The receptors originated from an adult woman who had mild COVID-19 (a few samples of this study predate the infection). Cell type and time point are not known. Each CDR3 is given with its conserved first and last residue. D genes are given only for firm matches. Part of the rows lack a size; the others show once, few, many or a class for expanded clones.

-	TRBV18	TRBJ2-3	-	CASSPSMGADTQYF	TGTGCCAGCTCACCATCCATGGGCGCAGATACGCAGTATTTT
-	TRBV14	TRBJ2-2	-	CASSQELGNTGELFF	TGTGCCAGCAGCCAGGAACTAGGGAACACCGGGGAGCTGTTTTTT
-	TRBV7-8	TRBJ1-6	few	CASSDRQLPSSYNSPLHF	TGTGCCAGCAGCGACCGACAGCTCCCGAGCTCCTATAATTCACCCCTCCACTTT
TRBD2	TRBV29-1	TRBJ2-7	-	CSVEREGSYEQYF	TGCAGCGTGGAGCGGGAGGGCAGCTACGAGCAGTACTTC
TRBD1	TRBV6-2/TRBV6-3	TRBJ2-2	many	CASSPGQGLGTGELFF	TGTGCCAGCAGCCCGGGACAGGGATTGGGCACCGGGGAGCTGTTTTTT
-	TRBV3-1	TRBJ2-7	-	CASSPQGGRYEQYF	TGTGCCAGCAGCCCCCAGGGGGGCAGATACGAGCAGTACTTC
-	TRBV27	TRBJ2-7	-	CASSNYSGLAYEQYF	TGTGCCAGCAGTAATTATAGCGGCTTAGCCTACGAGCAGTACTTC
TRBD1	TRBV6-5	TRBJ1-5	few	CASSDGTAGNQPQHF	TGTGCCAGCAGTGATGGGACAGCAGGCAATCAGCCCCAGCATTTT
TRBD2	TRBV7-8	TRBJ2-1	-	CASSGTSGSSYNEQFF	TGTGCCAGCAGCGGAACTAGCGGCAGCTCCTACAATGAGCAGTTCTTC
TRBD1	TRBV6-1	TRBJ2-3	-	CATRPGQGSDSTDTQYF	TGTGCTACCAGGCCGGGACAGGGCTCCGACAGCACAGATACGCAGTATTTT
TRBD2	TRBV7-2	TRBJ2-7	-	CASSFGPLGSGLAPSSYEQYF	TGTGCCAGCAGCTTTGGGCCCCTAGGATCGGGACTAGCGCCTAGCTCCTACGAGCAGTACTTC
TRBD2	TRBV5-6	TRBJ2-1	-	CASSFRDYQNGDEQFF	TGTGCCAGCAGCTTCCGGGACTACCAAAATGGGGATGAGCAGTTCTTC
TRBD1	TRBV11-1	TRBJ2-7	few	CASSPTPGQGGYEQYF	TGTGCCAGCAGCCCGACCCCGGGACAGGGAGGCTACGAGCAGTACTTC
-	TRBV15	TRBJ2-1	-	CATSRDRVTYNEQFF	TGTGCCACCAGCAGAGATCGAGTTACCTACAATGAGCAGTTCTTC
-	TRBV10-3	TRBJ2-5	-	CAISETQMAETQYF	TGTGCCATCAGTGAGACTCAAATGGCGGAGACCCAGTACTTC
-	TRBV7-9	TRBJ1-4	-	CASSSQGSNEKLFF	TGTGCCAGCAGCTCGCAGGGGTCTAATGAAAAACTGTTTTTT
-	TRBV7-2	TRBJ1-2	few	CASNVEGPYGYTF	TGTGCCAGCAATGTGGAAGGACCCTATGGCTACACCTTC
-	TRBV19	TRBJ1-6	few	CASRKQVSYNSPLHF	TGTGCCAGTCGAAAACAGGTTTCCTATAATTCACCCCTCCACTTT
TRBD1	TRBV12-3/TRBV12-4	TRBJ1-5	few	CASSFSGQDNQPQHF	TGTGCCAGCAGTTTTTCGGGACAGGACAATCAGCCCCAGCATTTT
TRBD2	TRBV5-5	TRBJ2-2	-	CASTPQGGFAGELFF	TGTGCCAGCACCCCCCAGGGAGGGTTTGCCGGGGAGCTGTTTTTT
-	TRBV6-6	TRBJ1-5	-	CASSYSQAGGQPQHF	TGTGCCAGCAGTTACTCGCAGGCTGGAGGGCAGCCCCAGCATTTT
-	TRBV28	TRBJ1-4	-	CASTRDGENEKLFF	TGTGCCAGCACCAGGGACGGTGAAAATGAAAAACTGTTTTTT
-	TRBV15	TRBJ1-1	-	CATSRGTTDTEAFF	TGTGCCACCAGCAGAGGAACGACAGACACTGAAGCTTTCTTT
TRBD2	TRBV7-2	TRBJ2-2	few	CASSLGGLAKPGELFF	TGTGCCAGCAGCTTAGGGGGACTAGCGAAGCCCGGGGAGCTGTTTTTT
TRBD2	TRBV24-1	TRBJ2-3	few	CATSDPGLAGDYRYTQYF	TGTGCCACCAGTGATCCTGGACTAGCGGGGGACTATCGATATACGCAGTATTTT
TRBD1	TRBV3-1	TRBJ2-7	few	CASSQSWTGPYEQYF	TGTGCCAGCAGCCAATCATGGACAGGCCCCTACGAGCAGTACTTC
-	TRBV5-1	TRBJ1-1	few	CASSLAGTTINTEAFF	TGCGCCAGCAGCTTGGCCGGGACAACGATTAACACTGAAGCTTTCTTT
TRBD2	TRBV6-1	TRBJ2-4	-	CASSAAGGKNIQYF	TGTGCCAGCAGTGCAGCGGGGGGAAAAAACATTCAGTACTTC
-	TRBV4-2	TRBJ2-1	-	CASSQDLPNEQFF	TGTGCCAGCAGCCAAGATCTACCCAATGAGCAGTTCTTC
-	TRBV5-1	TRBJ2-2	-	CASSGGLGTGELFF	TGCGCCAGCAGCGGGGGGCTTGGTACCGGGGAGCTGTTTTTT
-	TRBV3-1	TRBJ1-1	few	CASSERVLDTEAFF	TGTGCCAGCAGTGAGAGGGTTTTGGACACTGAAGCTTTCTTT
TRBD1	TRBV12-3/TRBV12-4	TRBJ1-1	-	CASSLGDSLDTEAFF	TGTGCCAGCAGTTTGGGGGACAGCCTCGACACTGAAGCTTTCTTT
TRBD2	TRBV20-1	TRBJ2-7	-	CSASGSSGSIAYEQYF	TGCAGTGCTAGCGGATCCAGCGGGAGTATCGCCTACGAGCAGTACTTC
-	TRBV7-9	TRBJ2-7	many	CASSPTGTGPYEQYF	TGTGCCAGCAGCCCTACCGGGACGGGACCGTACGAGCAGTACTTC
TRBD1	TRBV6-5	TRBJ1-1	-	CASRRDRSPNTEAFF	TGTGCCAGCAGACGGGACAGGTCACCGAACACTGAAGCTTTCTTT
-	TRBV5-1	TRBJ1-6	-	CASSLKQNNSPLHF	TGCGCCAGCAGCTTGAAACAGAATAATTCACCCCTCCACTTT
-	TRBV12-3/TRBV12-4	TRBJ1-2	few	CASTYRDHYGYTF	TGTGCCAGCACATACAGGGATCACTATGGCTACACCTTC
TRBD2	TRBV7-3	TRBJ2-1	-	CASSIGGGAYNEQFF	TGTGCCAGCAGTATTGGTGGGGGGGCCTACAATGAGCAGTTCTTC